This T cell receptor beta chain was observed in a study of control samples from healthy donors and cancer patients. The data were produced by immunoSEQ multiplex PCR, yet TCRdb's version contains in-frame clones alone and is incomplete. Of 160,000 or so clones in the sample, approximately 90% were seen once. Germline lookup yields CDR1 KGHSH and CDR2 LQKENI. V was shortened by 4 bases and J by 3 bases, with 11 bases between the two germline ends. This CDR3 is built from 14 residues. The TCR sequence derives from a woman between 25 and 40 years old in good health. Sequenced material: blood. The V call is TRBV18, the J call TRBJ2-3, with a possible D match to TRBD2 (6 bases). Written as DNA, the CDR3 is TGTGCCAGCTCACTCCGGGACTTAACAGATACGCAGTATTTT. Translated: CASSLRDLTDTQYF.